This passage covers 29 T cell receptor beta chains from one sample sequenced in a study of T-cell memory formation after mild COVID-19. TCRdb analysed the 5' RACE reads with MiXCR anew, one entry per CDR3 protein. The sample has about 400,000 distinct CDR3 sequences, 23% seen once; the top ten hold 13%. The sequenced sample consisted of PBMCs or a T cell subset sorted from them (not recorded which). These receptors were taken from an adult woman who had mild COVID-19 (a few samples of this study predate the infection). Cell type and time point are not known.

The sample holds a few counts of this clonotype. This chain joins TRBV7-9 and TRBJ1-5, with 7 bases fitting TRBD1. CDR1 is SEHNR, CDR2 FQNEAQ, per germline (reference sequence). The V and J ends lost 3 bases and 7 bases, in that order; junction bases with no gene match: 15. The CDR3 sequence is 17 residues long. This CDR3 reads CASSFHLGGGPWQPQHF. CDR3 bases: TGTGCCAGCAGCTTCCATCTTGGAGGGGGCCCATGGCAGCCCCAGCATTTT.

This clonotype came up once. The genes are TRBV7-9 and TRBJ1-4; D gene uncertain. The CDR3 is 16 amino acids. The V gene's germline CDR1 is SEHNR and CDR2 FQNEAQ (reference sequence). Trimming removed 1 base from V and 5 bases from J, with 14 bases in between. CDR3 nucleotides: TGTGCCAGCAGCTTAGGTCTCGGATTTGAGAATGAAAAACTGTTTTTT. Translated: CASSLGLGFENEKLFF.

The chain combines TRBV5-1 with TRBJ2-7; 9 nucleotides align to TRBD1. J gave up 4 bases and V 5 bases, and 4 bases lay outside the gene matches. The CDR3 covers 13 residues. CDR1 is SGHRS and CDR2 is YFSETQ in the germline V gene. CDR3 bases: TGCGCCAGCAGAAAGACAGGGGGGTACGAGCAGTACTTC. Protein product: CASRKTGGYEQYF. The full variable domain, in which reference TRBV5-1 and TRBJ2-7 provide the parts outside the CDR3, is KAGVTQTPRYLIKTRGQQVTLSCSPISGHRSVSWYQQTPGQGLQFLFEYFSETQRNKGNFPGRFSGRQFSNSRSEMNVSTLELGDSALYLCASRKTGGYEQYFGPGTRLTVT.

The chain uses TRBV29-1 and TRBJ1-1, with a possible D match to TRBD1 (6 bases). This CDR3 comprises 13 residues. Trimming left V 7 bases short and J 1 base short, with 13 bases between. Germline V lookup: CDR1 SQVTM, CDR2 ANQGSEA. Here the CDR3 DNA reads TGCAGCGGTACCGGGACACCGAACACTGAAGCTTTCTTT. It codes for CSGTGTPNTEAFF.

This clonotype has just a few counts. The rearrangement links TRBV12-3 or TRBV12-4 to TRBJ2-3; 14 nucleotides align to TRBD2. The ends lost 5 bases at V and 3 bases at J; junction bases unmatched: 7. The CDR3 contains 17 residues. The CDR3 DNA is TGTGCCAGCAGTCTCCAGACTAGCGGGGGGGCAACAGATACGCAGTATTTT. This encodes CASSLQTSGGATDTQYF.

This clonotype has a handful of counts. The chain has TRBV2 and TRBJ2-2; D may be TRBD1 (5 bases). The ends were cut back, 8 bases at V and 2 bases at J, with 12 bases in the middle. From germline, CDR1 is SNHLY and CDR2 FYNNEI. The CDR3 is 14 amino acids. This chain's CDR3 is CASVSQVNTGELFF. Written as DNA, the CDR3 is TGTGCCAGCGTTTCACAGGTCAACACCGGGGAGCTGTTTTTT.

The table lists this clonotype with a few counts. The chain is built from TRBV5-6 and TRBJ1-5, with 7 bases identical to TRBD1. This CDR3 region has 15 residues. Trimming removed 1 base from V and 5 bases from J; junction bases left unmatched: 6. Germline CDR1 SGHDT, CDR2 YYEEEE. CDR3 in amino acids: CASSLYGTVDQPQHF. CDR3 bases: TGTGCCAGCAGCTTGTATGGGACAGTAGATCAGCCCCAGCATTTT.

The chain combines TRBV5-1 with TRBJ2-5; 13 bases are a match to TRBD2. V lost 7 bases, J lost 5 bases, and 2 bases stayed unmatched. Germline V CDR1 and CDR2: SGHRS, YFSETQ. CDR3 length: 13 amino acids. The CDR3 DNA reads as TGCGCCAGCGGACTAGCGGGAGACGAGACCCAGTACTTC. It encodes CASGLAGDETQYF.

This clonotype was seen many times. The chain couples TRBV6-5 to TRBJ2-5, with unresolved D. Trimming took 0 bases from V and 3 from J, leaving 14 bases between them. Germline V lookup: CDR1 MNHEY, CDR2 SVGAGI. The CDR3 has 16 residues. CDR3 nucleotide sequence: TGTGCCAGCAGTTACTCGGGTTCAATAGAGGAAGAGACCCAGTACTTC. It translates to CASSYSGSIEEETQYF.

The chain carries TRBV20-1 and TRBJ1-1; the match to TRBD1 covers 8 bases. Germline assignment: CDR1 DFQATT and CDR2 SNEGSKA (reference sequence). The CDR3 contains 13 residues. V lost 7 bases, J lost 8 bases, and 12 bases stayed unmatched. The DNA for the CDR3 is TGCAGTGACCTCGGACAGGGTAAGACCGAAGCTTTCTTT. Translating it yields CSDLGQGKTEAFF.

The rearrangement uses TRBV20-1 and TRBJ1-3; D perhaps matches TRBD1 (6 bases). Germline CDR1 and CDR2: DFQATT and SNEGSKA (reference sequence). Trimming took off 3 bases at V and 4 bases at J, with 13 bases between the two ends. The CDR3 extends over 14 amino acids. CDR3 bases: TGCAGTGCTAGGAGGGACATGTCGGGAAACACCATATATTTT. Its protein is CSARRDMSGNTIYF.

This clonotype has a count of ten or more. V usage is TRBV6-4 and J usage is TRBJ2-1; 8 positions match TRBD1. CDR3 length: 15 amino acids. V was pared by 3 bases and J by 6 bases, with 7 bases of the junction left unmatched. Germline CDR1 is MRHNA and CDR2 is SNTAGT. The CDR3 DNA reads as TGTGCCAGCAGTGAGAAGACAGGGGCGAGCAATGAGCAGTTCTTC. It yields the protein CASSEKTGASNEQFF.

The chain is built from TRBV4-1 and TRBJ2-2; 8 bases align to TRBD1. Per the germline V gene, CDR1 is MGHRA and CDR2 is YSYEKL. Germline trimming cut 4 bases from V and 3 bases from J; bases unmatched to any gene: 13. The CDR3 length is 18 residues. Here the CDR3 DNA reads TGCGCCAGCAGCCCAAAGGGGCGGACAGGGTATGACACCGGGGAGCTGTTTTTT. It translates to CASSPKGRTGYDTGELFF.

This clonotype was seen many times. J is TRBJ2-1 and V is TRBV12-3 or TRBV12-4; 8 positions match TRBD2. V shed 1 base and J 9 bases; nucleotides not matched to a gene: 8. The CDR3 is 15 amino acids. CDR3: CASSLGDREGGEQFF. DNA for the CDR3: TGTGCCAGCAGTTTAGGAGATCGGGAGGGCGGTGAGCAGTTCTTC.

This clonotype was found a few times. The V and J genes are TRBV5-6 and TRBJ1-2; 9 bases line up with TRBD1. Trimming at V came to 2 bases and at J to 6 bases, leaving 11 bases not matched to a gene. This CDR3 is built from 16 residues. Germline-derived CDR1 and CDR2 are SGHDT and YYEEEE. CDR3 sequence: CASSLQLLRTGDGYTF. CDR3 DNA sequence: TGTGCCAGCAGCTTACAACTCTTAAGGACAGGGGATGGCTACACCTTC.

Only a few counts were recorded for this clonotype. The CDR3 protein is CASSETGSTETGELFF. Here the CDR3 DNA reads TGTGCCAGCAGCGAGACAGGGAGTACGGAAACCGGGGAGCTGTTTTTT. The V call is TRBV9, the J call TRBJ2-2, with 7 bases identical to TRBD1. Looked up from germline, CDR1 is SGDLS and CDR2 is YYNGEE. The V and J ends lost 3 bases and 5 bases, in that order; junction bases with no gene match: 10. This CDR3 is 16 amino acids long.

The chain joins TRBV20-1 to TRBJ1-3, with a weak D call TRBD1 (5 bases). CDR1 and CDR2 from the germline V gene are DFQATT and SNEGSKA (reference sequence). The CDR3 has 18 residues. CDR3: CSRLFGTSNLPTRNTIYF. The CDR3 DNA reads TGCAGCAGACTATTCGGGACTTCGAACCTCCCCACCCGAAACACCATATATTTT.

The chain's CDR3 is CAISPHTGRSDTQYF. The CDR3 nucleotides are TGTGCCATCAGTCCCCATACGGGGAGATCAGATACGCAGTATTTT. This chain uses TRBV10-3 with TRBJ2-3, with a possible D match to TRBD2 (5 bases). Germline CDR1 is ENHRY and CDR2 is SYGVKD. The CDR3 consists of 15 residues. The V gene lost 5 bases and the J gene lost 4 bases, with 16 bases spanning the gap.

This clonotype showed up many times. CDR3: CASSPSGGAANEQFF. CDR3 nucleotides: TGCGCCAGCAGCCCGAGCGGGGGGGCCGCCAATGAGCAGTTCTTC. The chain uses TRBV5-1 and TRBJ2-1; 10 bases match TRBD2. This CDR3 spans 15 amino acids. The V segment lost 4 bases and the J segment 6 bases; nucleotides outside the gene matches: 7. Germline CDR1 is SGHRS and CDR2 is YFSETQ.

The V gene is TRBV12-3 or TRBV12-4, the J gene TRBJ2-2, with unresolved D. Trimming left V 6 bases short and J 3 bases short, with 11 bases between. CDR3 length equals 14 residues. This CDR3 is CASRGTADTGELFF. DNA for the CDR3: TGTGCCAGCAGGGGCACCGCTGACACCGGGGAGCTGTTTTTT.

This clonotype was picked up a small number of times. The chain has TRBV9 and TRBJ2-7; TRBD2 agrees at 14 bases. CDR3 length equals 16 residues. The germline gives CDR1 SGDLS, CDR2 YYNGEE. Trimming cost V 4 bases and J 6 bases; bases outside gene matches: 9. CDR3 nucleotides: TGTGCCAGCAGCCCTCGACTAGCGGGGGGGCTGGTCGAGCAGTACTTC. As protein: CASSPRLAGGLVEQYF.

This clonotype was seen only a few times. The rearrangement uses TRBV24-1 and TRBJ2-1; D is ambiguous. CDR1 is KGHDR, CDR2 SFDVKD, per germline. This CDR3 comprises 13 residues. V was shortened by 5 bases and J by 7 bases, with 11 bases between the two germline ends. CDR3 sequence: CATSALVNNEQFF. CDR3 DNA: TGTGCCACCAGTGCCCTCGTTAATAATGAGCAGTTCTTC.

The chain employs TRBV5-6 and TRBJ1-2; TRBD1 might be the D (6 bases). This CDR3 has 13 amino acids. Germline assignment: CDR1 SGHDT and CDR2 YYEEEE. V was shortened by 4 bases and J by 4 bases, with 11 bases between the two germline ends. The CDR3 loop reads CASSRDMVYGYTF. DNA for the CDR3: TGTGCCAGCAGCCGGGACATGGTCTATGGCTACACCTTC.

The genes are TRBV2 and TRBJ2-2, with TRBD2 as a possible D gene (5 bases). The CDR3 loop spans 16 amino acids. The V end was cut by 6 bases, the J end by 0 bases, with 14 bases between. Germline assignment: CDR1 SNHLY and CDR2 FYNNEI. The DNA for the CDR3 is TGTGCCAGCAGCTTCCAGAGGGTCTCGAACACCGGGGAGCTGTTTTTT. Its translation is CASSFQRVSNTGELFF.

V gene TRBV15 combines with J gene TRBJ2-3, with unresolved D. Germline V gives CDR1 LNHNV, CDR2 YYDKDF (reference sequence). The CDR3 has 14 amino acids. V lost 0 bases and J 4 bases, leaving 8 bases between the germline ends. The CDR3 bases are TGTGCCACCAGCAGAGAGGGCGGAGCAGATACGCAGTATTTT. The encoded protein is CATSREGGADTQYF.

This chain joins TRBV5-6 and TRBJ2-4; D ambiguous. Germline CDR1 SGHDT, CDR2 YYEEEE. The CDR3 totals 15 residues. Trimming stripped 0 bases from V and 8 bases from J, with 15 bases between. The DNA of the CDR3 is TGTGCCAGCAGCTTGGTGGATCTCGGAGTGGACATTCAGTACTTC. Its translation: CASSLVDLGVDIQYF.

The chain links TRBV25-1 to TRBJ1-5; no reliable D call. V was cut by 7 bases and J by 2 bases, with 6 bases left in between. Germline loops: CDR1 MGHDK, CDR2 SYGVNS. This CDR3 has 12 residues. CDR3 coding DNA: TGTGCCAGCACAAACGGCAATCAGCCCCAGCATTTT. It specifies CASTNGNQPQHF.

The J gene is TRBJ2-4, the V gene TRBV5-6; D remains ambiguous. V was trimmed by 1 base and J by 0 bases, leaving 5 bases between them. Germline CDR1 reads SGHDT; CDR2 reads YYEEEE. This CDR3 has 14 amino acids. CDR3 region: CASSLQLAKNIQYF. As DNA, the CDR3 is TGTGCCAGCAGCTTGCAGCTAGCCAAAAACATTCAGTACTTC.

The rearrangement links TRBV12-3 or TRBV12-4 to TRBJ1-1, with TRBD1 matching over 8 bases. The J segment lost 3 bases and the V segment lost 3 bases, leaving 9 bases of the junction unmatched. This CDR3 contains 16 residues. The CDR3 reads CASSFGRGRADTEAFF. The CDR3 nucleotides are TGTGCCAGCAGTTTTGGCAGGGGGCGCGCGGACACTGAAGCTTTCTTT.